This entry describes one TCR beta chain. Germline lookup yields CDR1 KGHSH and CDR2 LQKENI. V lost 3 bases to trimming and J lost 4 bases, with 12 bases between them. The CDR3 is 15 residues long. This specimen belongs to a study of blood T cell repertoires in COVID-19. Study-wide context: Acute and convalescent COVID-19 specimens originated in the United States, Italy and Spain. PBMCs, B-cell-depleted T cells, or T cells were the source of the cDNA or gDNA that made up the material.

Under the authors' procedure: Amplification of reference gene primers provided the estimated nucleated cell counts. The assay was immunoSEQ multiplex PCR, and TCRdb's table has in-frame clones only and misses some. V, J and clone size were drawn from that table, and D and trimming were deduced from the DNA. The sample has fewer than 250,000 clones, 88% seen once. Sequencing was carried out using peripheral blood. The receptor was isolated from a man between 65 and 85 years old with acute or convalescent COVID-19. V is TRBV18 and J is TRBJ2-2; the D is unclear. DNA for the CDR3: TGTGCCAGCTCACCGACCCAGGCCCCCACCGGGGAGCTGTTTTTT. Encoded protein: CASSPTQAPTGELFF. The complete variable domain, with remaining parts taken from reference TRBV18 and TRBJ2-2, reads NAGVMQNPRHLVRRRGQEARLRCSPMKGHSHVYWYRQLPEEGLKFMVYLQKENIIDESGMPKERFSAEFPKEGPSILRIQQVVRGDSAAYFCASSPTQAPTGELFFGEGSRLTVL.